Reported below is one TCR beta chain. What it recognizes is unknown. This specimen belongs to a study of CD8 T cells in ankylosing spondylitis. Whole-study findings and limits: Seven to nine highly homologous variants formed a TCR beta motif that appeared characteristic of ankylosing spondylitis blood.

TCRdb reprocessed the 5' RACE reads via MiXCR and lists one record per CDR3 protein. There are about 540,000 distinct CDR3 sequences in the sample; 10% to 15% occur only once, and 6.8% lies in the top ten. With 3 bases removed from V and 2 bases from J, the gap between germline ends came to 11 bases. The CDR3 sequence is 15 residues long. The germline gives CDR1 SGHTA, CDR2 FQGNSA. The source of this sequence is a male donor with ankylosing spondylitis. Sequencing was done on a sample of blood, either unsorted or a sorted T cell fraction (not recorded which). The chain joins TRBV7-2 to TRBJ2-1; D may be TRBD2 (5 bases). CDR3 region: CASSFFTGTYNEQFF. CDR3 nucleotide sequence: TGTGCCAGCAGCTTTTTTACGGGAACCTACAATGAGCAGTTCTTC.